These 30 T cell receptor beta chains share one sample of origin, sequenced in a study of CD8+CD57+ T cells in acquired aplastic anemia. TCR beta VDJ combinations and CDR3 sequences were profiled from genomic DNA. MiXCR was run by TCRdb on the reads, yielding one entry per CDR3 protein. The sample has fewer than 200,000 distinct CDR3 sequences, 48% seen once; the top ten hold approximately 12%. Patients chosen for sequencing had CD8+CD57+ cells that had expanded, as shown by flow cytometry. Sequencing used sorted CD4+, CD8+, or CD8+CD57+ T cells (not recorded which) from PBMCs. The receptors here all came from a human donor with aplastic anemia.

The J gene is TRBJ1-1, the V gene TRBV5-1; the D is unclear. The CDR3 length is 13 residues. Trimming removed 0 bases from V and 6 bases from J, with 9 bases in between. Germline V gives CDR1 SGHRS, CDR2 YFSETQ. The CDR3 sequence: CASSLAEGPEAFF. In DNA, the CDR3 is TGCGCCAGCAGCTTGGCCGAGGGCCCTGAAGCTTTCTTT.

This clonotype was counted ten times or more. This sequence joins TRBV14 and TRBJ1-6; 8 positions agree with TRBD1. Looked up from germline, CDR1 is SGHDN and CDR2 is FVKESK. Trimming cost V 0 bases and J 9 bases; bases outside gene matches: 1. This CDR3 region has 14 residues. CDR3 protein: CASSQDRGLSPLHF. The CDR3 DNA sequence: TGTGCCAGCAGCCAAGACAGGGGGCTTTCACCCCTCCACTTT.

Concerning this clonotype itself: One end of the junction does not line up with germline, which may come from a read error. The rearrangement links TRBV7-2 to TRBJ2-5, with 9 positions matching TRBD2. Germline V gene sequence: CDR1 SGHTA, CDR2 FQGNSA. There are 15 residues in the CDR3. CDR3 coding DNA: TGCGCCAGCAGTGCTGGCGGGGGGGCGTGGGAGACCCAGTACTTC. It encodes CASSAGGGAWETQYF.

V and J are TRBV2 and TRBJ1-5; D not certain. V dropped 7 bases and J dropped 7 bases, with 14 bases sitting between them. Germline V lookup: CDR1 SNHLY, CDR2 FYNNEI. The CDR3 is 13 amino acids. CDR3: CASNNRLGQPQHF. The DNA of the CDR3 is TGTGCCAGCAATAATAGGTTAGGACAGCCCCAGCATTTT.

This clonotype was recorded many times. CDR3 sequence reads: CASSQRTDTQYF. The DNA for the CDR3 is TGTGCCAGCAGCCAACGCACAGATACGCAGTATTTT. The gene calls are TRBV3-1 and TRBJ2-3; D is uncertain. This CDR3 contains 12 residues. Germline V gene sequence: CDR1 LGHDT, CDR2 YNNKEL (reference sequence). Trimming took off 2 bases at V and 1 base at J, with 1 base between the two ends.

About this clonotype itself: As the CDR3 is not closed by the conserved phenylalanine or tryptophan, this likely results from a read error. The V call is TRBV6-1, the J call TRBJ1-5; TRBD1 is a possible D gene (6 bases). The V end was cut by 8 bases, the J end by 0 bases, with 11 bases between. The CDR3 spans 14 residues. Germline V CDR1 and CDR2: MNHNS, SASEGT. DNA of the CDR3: TGTGCCAGCTCTCCGGACAGTAGCAATCAGCCCCAGCATCTT. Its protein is CASSPDSSNQPQHL.

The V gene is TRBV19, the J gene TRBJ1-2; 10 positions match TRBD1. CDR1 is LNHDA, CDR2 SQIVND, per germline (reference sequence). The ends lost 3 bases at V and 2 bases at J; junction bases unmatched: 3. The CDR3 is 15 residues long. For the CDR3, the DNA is TGTGCCAGTAGTATCCGGGGACAGGGGAACTATGGCTACACCTTC. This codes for CASSIRGQGNYGYTF.

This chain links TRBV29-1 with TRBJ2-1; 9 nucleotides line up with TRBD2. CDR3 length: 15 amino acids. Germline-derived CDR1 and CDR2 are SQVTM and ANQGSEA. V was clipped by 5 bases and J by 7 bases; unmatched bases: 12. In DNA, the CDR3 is TGCAGCGTTAAGAGCGGGGGGCCGGGGTCAAATGAGCAGTTCTTC. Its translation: CSVKSGGPGSNEQFF.

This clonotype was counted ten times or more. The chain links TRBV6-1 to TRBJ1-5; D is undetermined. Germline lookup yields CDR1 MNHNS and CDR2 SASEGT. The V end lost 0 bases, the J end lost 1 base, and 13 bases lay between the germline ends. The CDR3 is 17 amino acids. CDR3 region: CASSEARSGGSNQPQHF. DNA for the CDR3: TGTGCCAGCAGTGAAGCGCGGTCCGGCGGCAGCAATCAGCCCCAGCATTTT.

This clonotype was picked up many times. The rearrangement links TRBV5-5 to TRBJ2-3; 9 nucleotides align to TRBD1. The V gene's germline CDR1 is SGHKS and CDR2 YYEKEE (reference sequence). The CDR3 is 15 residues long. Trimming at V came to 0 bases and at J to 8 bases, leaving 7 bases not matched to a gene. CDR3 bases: TGTGCCAGCAGCTTGGGGACAGGGGCCCCTCTTACGCAGTATTTT. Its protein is CASSLGTGAPLTQYF.

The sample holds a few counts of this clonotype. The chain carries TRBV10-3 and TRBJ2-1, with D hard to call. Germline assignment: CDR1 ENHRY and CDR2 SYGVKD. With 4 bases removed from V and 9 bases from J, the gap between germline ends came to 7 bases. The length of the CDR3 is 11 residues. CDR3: CAISGKAEQFF. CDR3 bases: TGTGCCATCAGTGGGAAAGCTGAGCAGTTCTTC.

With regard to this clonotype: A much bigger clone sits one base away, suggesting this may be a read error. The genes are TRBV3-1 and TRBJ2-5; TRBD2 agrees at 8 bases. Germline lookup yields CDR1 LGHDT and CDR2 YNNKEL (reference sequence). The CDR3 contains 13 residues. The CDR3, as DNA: TGTGCCAGCACATGGGGCAAGCGGGGGACCCAGCACTTC. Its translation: CASTWGKRGTQHF.

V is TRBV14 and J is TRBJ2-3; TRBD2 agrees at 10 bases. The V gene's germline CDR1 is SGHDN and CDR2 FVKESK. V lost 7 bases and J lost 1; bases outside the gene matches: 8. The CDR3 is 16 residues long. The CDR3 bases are TGTGCCAGCACCCCTCTCGGGACTAGCGGCACAGATACGCAGTATTTT. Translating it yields CASTPLGTSGTDTQYF.

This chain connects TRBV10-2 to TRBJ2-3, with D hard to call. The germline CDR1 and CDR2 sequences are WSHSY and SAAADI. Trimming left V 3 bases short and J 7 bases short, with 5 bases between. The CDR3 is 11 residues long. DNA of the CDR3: TGCGCCAGCAGTGACCCCTATACGCAGTATTTT. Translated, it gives CASSDPYTQYF.

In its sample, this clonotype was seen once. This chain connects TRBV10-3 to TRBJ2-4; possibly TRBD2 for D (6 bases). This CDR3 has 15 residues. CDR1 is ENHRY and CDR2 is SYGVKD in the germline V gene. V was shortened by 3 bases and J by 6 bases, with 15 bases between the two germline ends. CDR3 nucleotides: TGTGCCATCAGTGATACACTAGCAGTTCGAAACATTCAGTACTTC. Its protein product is CAISDTLAVRNIQYF.

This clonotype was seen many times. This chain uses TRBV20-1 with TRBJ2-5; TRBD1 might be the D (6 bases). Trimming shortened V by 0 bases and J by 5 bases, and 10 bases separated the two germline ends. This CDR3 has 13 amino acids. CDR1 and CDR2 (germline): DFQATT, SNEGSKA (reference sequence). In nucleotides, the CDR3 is TGCAGTGCTAGAGACAGGGGCAGGGAGACCCAGTACTTC. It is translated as CSARDRGRETQYF.

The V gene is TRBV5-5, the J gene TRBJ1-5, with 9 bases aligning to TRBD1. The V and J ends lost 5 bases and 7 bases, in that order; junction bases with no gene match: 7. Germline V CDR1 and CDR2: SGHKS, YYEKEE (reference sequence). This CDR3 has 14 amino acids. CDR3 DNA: TGTGCCAGCAGACGGGACAGGGAGGGACAGCCCCAGCATTTT. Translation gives CASRRDREGQPQHF.

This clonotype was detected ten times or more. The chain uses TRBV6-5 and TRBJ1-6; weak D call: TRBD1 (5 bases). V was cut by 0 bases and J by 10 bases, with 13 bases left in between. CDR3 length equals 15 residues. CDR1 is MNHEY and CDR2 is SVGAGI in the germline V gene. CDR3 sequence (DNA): TGTGCCAGCAGTTACTCTCTAGGGGACCTGTCACCCCTCCACTTT. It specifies CASSYSLGDLSPLHF.

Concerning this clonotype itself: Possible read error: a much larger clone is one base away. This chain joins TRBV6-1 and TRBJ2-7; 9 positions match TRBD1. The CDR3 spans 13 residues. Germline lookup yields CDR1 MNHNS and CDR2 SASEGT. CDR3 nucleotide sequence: TGTGCGTATTTGGGACAGGGTATGGGCGAGCCGTACTTC. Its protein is CAYLGQGMGEPYF.

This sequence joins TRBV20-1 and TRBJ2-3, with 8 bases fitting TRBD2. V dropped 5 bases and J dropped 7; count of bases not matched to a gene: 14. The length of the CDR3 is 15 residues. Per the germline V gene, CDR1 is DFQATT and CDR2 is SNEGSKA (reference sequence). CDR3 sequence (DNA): TGCAGTGCTTCGGGGGGGACCACTTCGACAAATACGCAGTATTTT. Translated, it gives CSASGGTTSTNTQYF.

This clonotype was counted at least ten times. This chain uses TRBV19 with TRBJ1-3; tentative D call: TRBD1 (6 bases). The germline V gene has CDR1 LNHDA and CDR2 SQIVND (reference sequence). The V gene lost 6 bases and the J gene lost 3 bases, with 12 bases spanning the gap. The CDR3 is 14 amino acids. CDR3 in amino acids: CASSTLDSGNTIYF. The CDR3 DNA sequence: TGTGCCAGTAGCACGCTGGACAGTGGAAACACCATATATTTT.

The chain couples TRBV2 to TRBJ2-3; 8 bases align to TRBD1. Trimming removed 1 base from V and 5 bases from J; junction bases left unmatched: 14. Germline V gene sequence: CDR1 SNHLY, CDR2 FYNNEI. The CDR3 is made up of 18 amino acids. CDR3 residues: CASSEERTGFELKDTQYF. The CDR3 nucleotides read TGTGCCAGCAGTGAAGAACGGACAGGGTTCGAATTGAAAGATACGCAGTATTTT. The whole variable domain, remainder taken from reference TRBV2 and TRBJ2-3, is EPEVTQTPSHQVTQMGQEVILRCVPISNHLYFYWYRQILGQKVEFLVSFYNNEISEKSEIFDDQFSVERPDGSNFTLKIRSTKLEDSAMYFCASSEERTGFELKDTQYFGPGTRLTVL.

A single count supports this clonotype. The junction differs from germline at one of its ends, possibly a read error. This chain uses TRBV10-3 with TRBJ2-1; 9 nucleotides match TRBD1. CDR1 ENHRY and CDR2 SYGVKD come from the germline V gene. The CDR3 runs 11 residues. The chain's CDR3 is CATQGQGKQFF. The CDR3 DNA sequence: TGCGCCACCCAGGGACAGGGTAAGCAGTTCTTC.

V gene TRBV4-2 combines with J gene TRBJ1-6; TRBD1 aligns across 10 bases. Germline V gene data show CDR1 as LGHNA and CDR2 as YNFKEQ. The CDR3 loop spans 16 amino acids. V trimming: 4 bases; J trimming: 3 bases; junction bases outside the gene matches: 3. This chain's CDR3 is CASSRDRGGYNSPLHF. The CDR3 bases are TGTGCCAGCAGCCGGGACAGGGGTGGCTATAATTCACCCCTCCACTTT.

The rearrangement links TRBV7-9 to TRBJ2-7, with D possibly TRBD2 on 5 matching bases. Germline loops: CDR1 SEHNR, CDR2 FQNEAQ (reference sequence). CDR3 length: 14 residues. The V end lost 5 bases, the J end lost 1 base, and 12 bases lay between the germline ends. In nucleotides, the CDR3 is TGTGCCAGCAGCCGAGGACTTAATTCCTACGAGCAGTACTTC. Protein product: CASSRGLNSYEQYF.

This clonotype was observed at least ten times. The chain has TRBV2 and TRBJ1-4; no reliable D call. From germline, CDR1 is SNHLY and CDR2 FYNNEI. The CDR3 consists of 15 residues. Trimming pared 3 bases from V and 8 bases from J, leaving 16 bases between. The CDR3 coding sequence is TGTGCCAGCAGTGAGACGTCTAAGGGAGGAGAAAAACTGTTTTTT. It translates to CASSETSKGGEKLFF.

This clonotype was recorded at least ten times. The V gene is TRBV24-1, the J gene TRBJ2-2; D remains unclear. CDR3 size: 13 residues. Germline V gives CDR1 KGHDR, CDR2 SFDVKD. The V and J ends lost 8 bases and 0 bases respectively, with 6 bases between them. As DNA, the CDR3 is TGTGCCACCAAGGGATCGAACACCGGGGAGCTGTTTTTT. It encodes CATKGSNTGELFF.

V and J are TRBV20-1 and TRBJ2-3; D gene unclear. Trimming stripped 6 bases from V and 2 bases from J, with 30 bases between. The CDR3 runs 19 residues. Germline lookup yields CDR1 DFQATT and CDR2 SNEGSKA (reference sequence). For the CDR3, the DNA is TGCAGTGCCCCCTTGGTACCGATAATCACCCGATCGGTCACAGATACGCAGTATTTT. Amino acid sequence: CSAPLVPIITRSVTDTQYF.

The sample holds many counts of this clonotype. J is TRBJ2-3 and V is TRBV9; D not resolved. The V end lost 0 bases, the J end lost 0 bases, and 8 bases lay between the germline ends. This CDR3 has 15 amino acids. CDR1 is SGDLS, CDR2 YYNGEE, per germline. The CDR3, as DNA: TGTGCCAGCAGCGTAGGGAGCTCGAGCACAGATACGCAGTATTTT. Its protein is CASSVGSSSTDTQYF.

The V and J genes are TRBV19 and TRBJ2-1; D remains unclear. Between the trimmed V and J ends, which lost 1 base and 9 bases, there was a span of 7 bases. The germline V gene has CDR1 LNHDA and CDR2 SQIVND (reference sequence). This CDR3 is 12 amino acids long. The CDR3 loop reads CASSIAATEQFF. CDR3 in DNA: TGTGCCAGTAGTATAGCAGCAACTGAGCAGTTCTTC.